This TCR beta chain originates from a study of molecular identifiers for immune sequencing clone quantification (dated by TCRdb to 2017 to 2018). Broadly, across the study: For a replicate experiment, RNA from 20,000 or 100,000 naive CD8 T cells was divided into five aliquots, and four of the five aliquots were sequenced. CD8 T cells were used in a methods study to benchmark molecular-identifier clustering-based TCR repertoire sequencing (MIDCIRS) and TCR RNA copy counting. General findings and caveats noted by the study authors: In CMV-specific effector cells, over 99% of molecules were held by clones above 20 RNA copies, whereas under 1% of molecules were held by such clones in naive cells. When barcode sub-clustering was omitted, TCR diversity was inflated by chimeric consensus sequences, with chimeras reaching as high as 47%. Modeling estimated approximately 3 recovered TCR RNA copies per cell, compared with about ten by digital PCR, which implies roughly 30% capture efficiency. A single cell's worth of spiked-in Jurkat TCR RNA was reported detectable even among 850,000 to 1,000,000 naive CD8 T cells. Naive libraries contained spiked-in Jurkat TCR RNA (roughly 10 copies' worth), which is not part of the donor repertoire. Highly expanded clone sizes could be underestimated if identical TCR molecules share a barcode.

V lost 5 bases and J lost 9 bases, and the count of bases not matched to a germline gene is 8. The germline V gene (reference sequence) supplies CDR1 MNHEY and CDR2 SMNVEV. Inclusive of the bounding cysteine and phenylalanine, the CDR3 is 15 residues long. Solely the CDR3 DNA is kept, with 45 bases framed from the first base. The library came from PCR. Instrument used: Illumina HiSeq 4000. Bulk TCR libraries were prepared as previously described, using TCR primers listed in Table S5. The Qiagen AllPrep DNA/RNA kit was used to purify total RNA. Before any analysis, reads coming from multiple sequencing runs of the same library were combined into one pool. In the original analysis: Reads were retained only if an exact TCR constant sequence was present, and the retained reads were trimmed to 150 nt and grouped according to their 12-nt molecular barcodes. Reads within each barcode group were sub-clustered using a 15% Levenshtein threshold, and quality-weighted consensus sequences were constructed for each RNA molecule. Non-functional sequences were removed, as were lower-count sequences one edit away from another. Barcode sub-clusters with fewer than 20% of the maximum read count were removed, based on fitting two negative binomial distributions. TCRdb applied fastp at Q25 and MiXCR to the public reads, then kept only in-frame beta chains. Merged by CDR3 protein, the rows form single entries marked with the most common genes and DNA. The V and J calls were determined by TCRdb, not by the authors. The sample yields about 640,000 distinct CDR3 sequences; about 20% were counted once. Clones ranked in the top ten supply roughly 0.85% of the sample.

Naive CD8 T cell libraries were made from 20,000 to 1,000,000 sorted cells using 10%, 30% or 50% of purified RNA. Naive CD8 T cells, defined as CD8+CD4-CCR7+CD45RA+, were FACS-sorted into RLT Plus buffer on a BD FACSAria II. To test detection sensitivity, Jurkat RNA equivalent to under 12 TCR copies was spiked into samples of roughly 17,000-1,000,000 naive CD8 T cells. Enrichment of CD8 T cells was done with RosetteSep CD8+ T Cell Enrichment Cocktail plus Ficoll-Paque, and ACK red cell lysis came afterward. This clonotype has more than one count but fewer than ten. Which antigen it targets is not known. No quality values exist for individual bases; no much larger clone is one base distant.

The sequencing input was naive CD8+ T cells from blood, with Jurkat cell RNA spiked in. Taken with the paper, the label for cell subset or site translates to: FACS-sorted CD8+CD4-CCR7+CD45RA+ naive T cells. The sequence is built from TRBV27 and TRBJ2-1; 12 bases in between match TRBD2. The TCR was taken from a human donor in good health. Some libraries in this study had Jurkat cell RNA spiked in. The DNA sequence is as follows: TGTGCCAGCAGTCTAGCGGGGGGGCTTGTTGGTGAGCAGTTCTTC. Its product reads: CASSLAGGLVGEQFF.